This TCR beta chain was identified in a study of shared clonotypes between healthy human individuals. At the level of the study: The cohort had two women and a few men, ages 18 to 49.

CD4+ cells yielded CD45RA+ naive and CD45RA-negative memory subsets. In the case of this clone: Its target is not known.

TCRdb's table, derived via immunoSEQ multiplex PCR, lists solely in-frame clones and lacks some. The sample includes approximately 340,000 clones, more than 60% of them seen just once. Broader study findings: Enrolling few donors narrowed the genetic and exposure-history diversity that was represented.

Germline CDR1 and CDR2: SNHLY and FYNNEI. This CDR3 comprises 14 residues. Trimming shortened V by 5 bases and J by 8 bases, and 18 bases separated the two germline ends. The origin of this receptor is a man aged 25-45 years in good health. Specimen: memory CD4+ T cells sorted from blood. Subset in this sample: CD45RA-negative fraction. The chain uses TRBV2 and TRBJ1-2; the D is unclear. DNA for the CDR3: TGTGCCAGCAGTCCCGGCGGTGTCCACGGGGGCTACACCTTC. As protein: CASSPGGVHGGYTF.